These T cell receptor beta chains were read from a single sample in a study of blood T cell repertoires in COVID-19. Using immunoSEQ multiplex PCR, the repertoire was profiled, and TCRdb retains in-frame clones only, with some absent. The data show hundreds of thousands of clones, about 84% seen once. Sequenced sample: PBMCs or T cells enriched from blood (not recorded which). The receptors stem from a man aged 25 to 40 with acute COVID-19. CDR3s leave out the opening cysteine and the closing phenylalanine or tryptophan.

J gene: TRBJ1-3
V gene: TRBV9
CDR3 protein: ASSVAAGAELTSGNTIY

J gene: TRBJ2-1
V gene: TRBV6-4
CDR3 protein: ASKLAGGSNEQF

J gene: TRBJ2-5
V gene: TRBV5-1
CDR3 protein: ASSFQGFAGGIQETQY

J gene: TRBJ1-1
V gene: TRBV7-9
CDR3 protein: ASSSANGLNTEAF

J gene: TRBJ2-6
V gene: TRBV10-3
CDR3 protein: AISGLTGTGANVLT

J gene: TRBJ2-4
V gene: TRBV27
CDR3 protein: ASSGQGLAKNIQY

J gene: TRBJ2-2
V gene: TRBV10-3
CDR3 protein: AIRDGQGNTGELF

J gene: TRBJ1-5
V gene: TRBV5-1
CDR3 protein: ASSLGQVFGDQPQH

J gene: TRBJ2-1
V gene: TRBV9
CDR3 protein: ASSVDPGGRVGENEQF

J gene: TRBJ2-5
V gene: TRBV2
CDR3 protein: ASTSDRQGIYETQY

J gene: TRBJ1-1
V gene: TRBV6-1
CDR3 protein: ASSEAGSMNTEAF

J gene: TRBJ2-7
V gene: TRBV28
CDR3 protein: ASRGGQGSSYEQY

J gene: TRBJ1-5
V gene: TRBV6-5
CDR3 protein: ASSLNGGTDQPQH

J gene: TRBJ2-1
V gene: TRBV27
CDR3 protein: ASSITGTHAGNEQF

J gene: TRBJ2-2
V gene: TRBV5-1
CDR3 protein: ASTTFPDNREELF

J gene: TRBJ1-1
V gene: TRBV12-3/TRBV12-4
CDR3 protein: ASKLLGNTEAF

J gene: TRBJ1-5
V gene: TRBV6-1
CDR3 protein: ASSELETVYSNQPQH

J gene: TRBJ1-2
V gene: TRBV7-2
CDR3 protein: ASSPVRGAKNGYT

J gene: TRBJ1-5
V gene: TRBV2
CDR3 protein: ASSDDRGHSQPQH

J gene: TRBJ2-5
V gene: TRBV9
CDR3 protein: ASSGSSGVQETQY

J gene: TRBJ2-3
V gene: TRBV5-1
CDR3 protein: ASSLNGRRSTDTQY

J gene: TRBJ1-1
V gene: TRBV30
CDR3 protein: AWSSLEFSMNTEAF

J gene: TRBJ2-5
V gene: TRBV5-5
CDR3 protein: ASSLVEETQY

J gene: TRBJ1-1
V gene: TRBV27
CDR3 protein: ASRPGGGMNTEAF

J gene: TRBJ1-2
V gene: TRBV19
CDR3 protein: ASSILGRGTYGYT

J gene: TRBJ1-2
V gene: TRBV25-1
CDR3 protein: ASRMEGNYGYT

J gene: TRBJ2-7
V gene: TRBV29-1
CDR3 protein: SVEGNAMSSYEQY

J gene: TRBJ2-3
V gene: TRBV27
CDR3 protein: ASSLSRGGEDTDTQY

J gene: TRBJ1-2
V gene: TRBV23-1
CDR3 protein: ASSHRDRGRNYGYT

J gene: TRBJ2-1
V gene: TRBV5-5
CDR3 protein: ASSLETVSYNEQF

J gene: TRBJ1-5
V gene: TRBV7-2
CDR3 protein: ASSLGQGFNQPQH

J gene: TRBJ2-1
V gene: TRBV13
CDR3 protein: ASSETGGPYNEQF

J gene: TRBJ2-7
V gene: TRBV6-1
CDR3 protein: ASSDGGKSQY

J gene: TRBJ2-1
V gene: TRBV4-2
CDR3 protein: ASSQEGGSYNEQF

J gene: TRBJ2-2
V gene: TRBV19
CDR3 protein: ASGQGASTGELF

J gene: TRBJ1-4
V gene: TRBV5-4
CDR3 protein: ASTFGTGNEKLF

J gene: TRBJ1-4
V gene: TRBV2
CDR3 protein: ASSGQGIGEKLF

J gene: TRBJ1-4
V gene: TRBV14
CDR3 protein: ASSQTYRATNEKLF

J gene: TRBJ2-1
V gene: TRBV7-2
CDR3 protein: ASSLAGSGGPRNEQF

J gene: TRBJ2-1
V gene: TRBV11-3
CDR3 protein: ASSESQDRPEQF

J gene: TRBJ2-7
V gene: TRBV5-4
CDR3 protein: ASSGGGQESSYEQY

J gene: TRBJ1-1
V gene: TRBV5-1
CDR3 protein: ASSLVGQGGTEAF

J gene: TRBJ2-7
V gene: TRBV5-1
CDR3 protein: ASSLVGQRAGLTSYEQY

J gene: TRBJ2-1
V gene: TRBV24-1
CDR3 protein: ATSDPQTGSSYNEQF

J gene: TRBJ2-5
V gene: TRBV9
CDR3 protein: ASSPGLAGGQETQY

J gene: TRBJ2-7
V gene: TRBV10-3
CDR3 protein: ATSGGYEQY

J gene: TRBJ1-3
V gene: TRBV5-1
CDR3 protein: ASSRTQGSGNTIY

J gene: TRBJ2-7
V gene: TRBV3-1/TRBV3-2
CDR3 protein: ASSQDVTGYEQY

J gene: TRBJ2-6
V gene: TRBV12-5
CDR3 protein: ASGTGISGANVLT

J gene: TRBJ1-4
V gene: TRBV5-1
CDR3 protein: ASSLGGTDEKLF

J gene: TRBJ1-6
V gene: TRBV12-3/TRBV12-4
CDR3 protein: ASSLYRNSPLH

J gene: TRBJ2-7
V gene: TRBV18
CDR3 protein: ASSLRQASGYEQY

J gene: TRBJ2-7
V gene: TRBV5-1
CDR3 protein: ASSYLPGKISYEQY

J gene: TRBJ2-5
V gene: TRBV7-6
CDR3 protein: ASSFKTGEGETQY

J gene: TRBJ1-2
V gene: TRBV6-5
CDR3 protein: ASGRSGGYGYT

J gene: TRBJ1-4
V gene: TRBV19
CDR3 protein: ASSSYRVGKLF

J gene: TRBJ1-1
V gene: TRBV19
CDR3 protein: ASMRFTEAF

J gene: TRBJ2-3
V gene: TRBV7-3
CDR3 protein: ASSLWQGRTDTQY

J gene: TRBJ1-1
V gene: TRBV28
CDR3 protein: ASSPLPPSEAF

J gene: TRBJ2-5
V gene: TRBV11-3
CDR3 protein: ASSLEFLASGGKEGETQY